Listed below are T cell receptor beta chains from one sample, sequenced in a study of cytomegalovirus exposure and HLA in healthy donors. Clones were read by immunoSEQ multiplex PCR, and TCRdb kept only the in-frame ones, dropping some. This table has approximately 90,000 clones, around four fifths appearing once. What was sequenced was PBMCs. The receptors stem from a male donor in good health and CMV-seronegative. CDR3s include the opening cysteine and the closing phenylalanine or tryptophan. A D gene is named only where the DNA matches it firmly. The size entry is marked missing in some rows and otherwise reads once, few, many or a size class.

cdr3_aa: CASSLDPGVSYEQYF
cdr3_nt: TGTGCCAGCAGCTTAGACCCAGGGGTCTCCTACGAGCAGTACTTC
clone_size: NA
v_call: TRBV7-9
d_call: NA
j_call: TRBJ2-7

cdr3_aa: CASSVGTYNEQFF
cdr3_nt: TGTGCCAGCAGCGTAGGCACTTACAATGAGCAGTTCTTC
clone_size: NA
v_call: TRBV9
d_call: NA
j_call: TRBJ2-1

cdr3_aa: CASSLGWVGGYGYTF
cdr3_nt: TGTGCCAGCAGCTTAGGTTGGGTGGGAGGTTATGGCTACACCTTC
clone_size: few
v_call: TRBV7-2
d_call: NA
j_call: TRBJ1-2

cdr3_aa: CASSFPPGQLYSGANVLTF
cdr3_nt: TGTGCCAGCAGCTTTCCACCGGGACAGCTATACTCTGGGGCCAACGTCCTGACTTTC
clone_size: NA
v_call: TRBV5-5
d_call: TRBD1
j_call: TRBJ2-6

cdr3_aa: CASSGRGLAGNEQFF
cdr3_nt: TGTGCCAGCAGCGGAAGGGGACTAGCGGGCAATGAGCAGTTCTTC
clone_size: few
v_call: TRBV9
d_call: TRBD2
j_call: TRBJ2-1

cdr3_aa: CASSSPGQGRFGYTF
cdr3_nt: TGTGCCAGCAGCTCCCCGGGCCAGGGGAGATTTGGCTACACCTTC
clone_size: NA
v_call: TRBV7-2
d_call: NA
j_call: TRBJ1-2

cdr3_aa: CASSFGGTANQPQHF
cdr3_nt: TGTGCCAGCAGCTTCGGTGGGACAGCAAATCAGCCCCAGCATTTT
clone_size: NA
v_call: TRBV9
d_call: TRBD1
j_call: TRBJ1-5

cdr3_aa: CSSSSGADTQYF
cdr3_nt: TGTTCCAGCAGCTCAGGGGCAGATACGCAGTATTTT
clone_size: NA
v_call: TRBV7-9
d_call: NA
j_call: TRBJ2-3

cdr3_aa: CASSPPSRGDTQYF
cdr3_nt: TGTGCCAGCTCACCACCGTCCCGGGGAGATACGCAGTATTTT
clone_size: once
v_call: TRBV18
d_call: NA
j_call: TRBJ2-3

cdr3_aa: CASGGDNQPQHF
cdr3_nt: TGTGCCAGCGGGGGCGACAATCAGCCCCAGCATTTT
clone_size: NA
v_call: TRBV2
d_call: NA
j_call: TRBJ1-5

cdr3_aa: CASSVAPTGQQETQYF
cdr3_nt: TGTGCCAGCAGCGTAGCTCCCACGGGTCAGCAAGAGACCCAGTACTTC
clone_size: NA
v_call: TRBV9
d_call: NA
j_call: TRBJ2-5

cdr3_aa: CASSTFLGDSPNTEAFF
cdr3_nt: TGTGCCAGCAGCACTTTTTTGGGGGACAGCCCAAACACTGAAGCTTTCTTT
clone_size: NA
v_call: TRBV28
d_call: TRBD1
j_call: TRBJ1-1

cdr3_aa: CASSIRAGWANYGYTF
cdr3_nt: TGTGCCAGCAGTATAAGGGCAGGGTGGGCTAACTATGGCTACACCTTC
clone_size: NA
v_call: TRBV27
d_call: NA
j_call: TRBJ1-2

cdr3_aa: CASSLDRGNQPQHF
cdr3_nt: TGTGCCAGCAGTCTAGACAGGGGGAATCAGCCCCAGCATTTT
clone_size: NA
v_call: TRBV27
d_call: TRBD1
j_call: TRBJ1-5

cdr3_aa: CASSHPGVSGYTF
cdr3_nt: TGCGCCAGCAGCCATCCCGGAGTGAGCGGCTACACCTTC
clone_size: few
v_call: TRBV4-3
d_call: NA
j_call: TRBJ1-2

cdr3_aa: CASSPLPGNEQFF
cdr3_nt: TGCGCCAGCAGTCCATTACCGGGCAATGAGCAGTTCTTC
clone_size: NA
v_call: TRBV5-1
d_call: NA
j_call: TRBJ2-1

cdr3_aa: CASSFRLAEAFF
cdr3_nt: TGTGCCAGCAGTTTTCGGTTGGCTGAAGCTTTCTTT
clone_size: NA
v_call: TRBV6-1
d_call: NA
j_call: TRBJ1-1

cdr3_aa: CASGVAGSNTEAFF
cdr3_nt: TGTGCCAGCGGGGTAGCAGGGTCCAACACTGAAGCTTTCTTT
clone_size: NA
v_call: TRBV4-2
d_call: NA
j_call: TRBJ1-1

cdr3_aa: CASSPTGGRNYGYTF
cdr3_nt: TGTGCCAGCAGCCCTACAGGGGGAAGGAACTATGGCTACACCTTC
clone_size: NA
v_call: TRBV7-8
d_call: TRBD1
j_call: TRBJ1-2

cdr3_aa: CASSKRLAGPTGELFF
cdr3_nt: TGTGCCAGCAGTAAACGGCTAGCGGGTCCGACCGGGGAGCTGTTTTTT
clone_size: NA
v_call: TRBV28
d_call: TRBD2
j_call: TRBJ2-2

cdr3_aa: CASSVDGGPATGELFF
cdr3_nt: TGTGCCAGCAGCGTAGATGGGGGCCCAGCGACCGGGGAGCTGTTTTTT
clone_size: NA
v_call: TRBV9
d_call: NA
j_call: TRBJ2-2

cdr3_aa: CASALAGTGGDKTQYF
cdr3_nt: TGCGCCAGCGCCCTCGCCGGGACAGGGGGCGATAAGACCCAGTACTTC
clone_size: NA
v_call: TRBV5-1
d_call: TRBD1
j_call: TRBJ2-5

cdr3_aa: CTGKTSGGRSTYNEQFF
cdr3_nt: TGCACCGGTAAGACTAGCGGGGGCCGATCCACCTACAATGAGCAGTTCTTC
clone_size: few
v_call: TRBV1
d_call: NA
j_call: TRBJ2-1

cdr3_aa: CTSSPSRTGEGPLHF
cdr3_nt: TGTACCAGCAGCCCATCTCGGACGGGGGAGGGGCCCCTCCACTTT
clone_size: NA
v_call: TRBV7-2
d_call: NA
j_call: TRBJ1-6

cdr3_aa: CASTASTDTQYF
cdr3_nt: TGTGCCAGCACAGCGAGCACAGATACGCAGTATTTT
clone_size: NA
v_call: TRBV11-2
d_call: NA
j_call: TRBJ2-3

cdr3_aa: CASSFGGALITDTQYF
cdr3_nt: TGTGCCAGCAGCTTCGGGGGGGCCCTGATCACAGATACGCAGTATTTT
clone_size: once
v_call: TRBV7-2
d_call: TRBD2
j_call: TRBJ2-3

cdr3_aa: CASSPPRGQGQDTQYF
cdr3_nt: TGTGCCAGCTCACCACCTCGGGGACAGGGGCAAGATACGCAGTATTTT
clone_size: NA
v_call: TRBV18
d_call: TRBD1
j_call: TRBJ2-3

cdr3_aa: CASSAGQGNSEQYF
cdr3_nt: TGTGCCAGCAGCGCCGGACAGGGGAATTCCGAGCAGTACTTC
clone_size: few
v_call: TRBV7-2
d_call: TRBD1
j_call: TRBJ2-7

cdr3_aa: CASSLRDRGYEQYF
cdr3_nt: TGCGCCAGCAGCCTAAGGGACAGGGGATACGAGCAGTACTTC
clone_size: NA
v_call: TRBV4-3
d_call: TRBD1
j_call: TRBJ2-7

cdr3_aa: CASSQETSGGYNEQFF
cdr3_nt: TGCGCCAGCAGCCAAGAGACTAGCGGGGGCTACAATGAGCAGTTCTTC
clone_size: NA
v_call: TRBV4-1
d_call: TRBD2
j_call: TRBJ2-1

cdr3_aa: CASSLGQVNTEAFF
cdr3_nt: TGTGCCAGCAGTTTAGGCCAGGTGAACACTGAAGCTTTCTTT
clone_size: NA
v_call: TRBV28
d_call: NA
j_call: TRBJ1-1

cdr3_aa: CASSLDLGGTF
cdr3_nt: TGTGCCAGCAGCTTGGACCTCGGAGGGACCTTC
clone_size: once
v_call: TRBV7-9
d_call: NA
j_call: TRBJ1-2

cdr3_aa: CASTPGNYGYTF
cdr3_nt: TGTGCCAGCACCCCCGGTAACTATGGCTACACCTTC
clone_size: NA
v_call: TRBV28
d_call: NA
j_call: TRBJ1-2

cdr3_aa: CASRPDSSYNSPLHF
cdr3_nt: TGTGCCAGCAGGCCAGACAGCTCCTATAATTCACCCCTCCACTTT
clone_size: NA
v_call: TRBV28
d_call: NA
j_call: TRBJ1-6

cdr3_aa: CASTGVGTGGEQYF
cdr3_nt: TGTGCCAGCACCGGCGTCGGGACAGGGGGCGAGCAGTACTTC
clone_size: NA
v_call: TRBV7-2
d_call: TRBD1
j_call: TRBJ2-7

cdr3_aa: CASSLSARGSYEQYF
cdr3_nt: TGTGCCAGCAGTTTATCCGCCAGGGGGAGCTACGAGCAGTACTTC
clone_size: NA
v_call: TRBV27
d_call: TRBD1
j_call: TRBJ2-7

cdr3_aa: CARGDRGSYEQYF
cdr3_nt: TGTGCCAGAGGCGACAGGGGGAGCTACGAGCAGTACTTC
clone_size: NA
v_call: TRBV27
d_call: TRBD1
j_call: TRBJ2-7

cdr3_aa: CASLPGTGEGKLFF
cdr3_nt: TGTGCCAGTTTGCCCGGGACAGGGGAGGGAAAACTGTTTTTT
clone_size: once
v_call: TRBV27
d_call: TRBD1
j_call: TRBJ1-4

cdr3_aa: CASSHLQGQGNAEAFF
cdr3_nt: TGTGCCAGCTCACATCTCCAGGGACAGGGGAACGCTGAAGCTTTCTTT
clone_size: NA
v_call: TRBV18
d_call: TRBD1
j_call: TRBJ1-1

cdr3_aa: CASSLVTEWYF
cdr3_nt: TGTGCCAGCAGTTTAGTAACAGAGTGGTACTTC
clone_size: NA
v_call: TRBV28
d_call: NA
j_call: TRBJ2-7